The rows below give T cell receptor beta chains drawn from one sample of a study of identical twins. TCRdb ran MiXCR on the 5' RACE reads and lists one entry per CDR3 protein. The top ten clones hold around 0.25% of a sample with 1.5 million to 2 million distinct CDR3 sequences, less than 35% of them seen once. The sequencing sample was made of cord blood. These receptors were taken from a newborn girl in good health. The CDR3 runs from the conserved cysteine through the conserved F or W. The D gene is left open where the match is weak. The listing skips clone size in some rows; elsewhere it reads once, few, many or a size class.

d_gene: TRBD1
abundance: few
v_gene: TRBV28
j_gene: TRBJ2-4
CDR3aa: CASSLGQQGASHIQYF
CDR3nt: TGTGCCAGCAGTTTAGGCCAACAGGGGGCAAGCCACATTCAGTACTTC

d_gene: -
abundance: few
v_gene: TRBV5-6
j_gene: TRBJ2-5
CDR3aa: CASSWGSTGGSVTEQYF
CDR3nt: TGTGCCAGCAGCTGGGGGTCTACAGGAGGCAGTGTCACGGAGCAGTACTTC

d_gene: TRBD1
abundance: -
v_gene: TRBV6-5
j_gene: TRBJ1-2
CDR3aa: CASSSSPGQGNGYTF
CDR3nt: TGTGCCAGCAGTTCGTCTCCGGGACAGGGAAATGGCTACACCTTC

d_gene: TRBD2
abundance: few
v_gene: TRBV12-5
j_gene: TRBJ2-1
CDR3aa: CASGFGGGANEQFF
CDR3nt: TGTGCTAGTGGTTTCGGCGGGGGGGCCAATGAGCAGTTCTTC

d_gene: TRBD1
abundance: few
v_gene: TRBV28
j_gene: TRBJ2-4
CDR3aa: CASSLPGTGGVRQYF
CDR3nt: TGTGCCAGCAGTTTACCCGGGACAGGGGGTGTTAGGCAGTACTTC

d_gene: TRBD2
abundance: few
v_gene: TRBV9
j_gene: TRBJ2-1
CDR3aa: CASSKTSGMRNEQFF
CDR3nt: TGTGCCAGCAGCAAAACTAGCGGGATGAGAAATGAGCAGTTCTTC

d_gene: -
abundance: few
v_gene: TRBV4-1
j_gene: TRBJ2-2
CDR3aa: CASSQELVRTGELFF
CDR3nt: TGCGCCAGCAGTCAAGAACTAGTTCGCACCGGGGAGCTGTTTTTT

d_gene: TRBD2
abundance: few
v_gene: TRBV9
j_gene: TRBJ2-1
CDR3aa: CASSAQWGTSGRNEQFF
CDR3nt: TGTGCCAGCAGCGCCCAATGGGGGACTAGCGGGAGGAATGAGCAGTTCTTC

d_gene: -
abundance: few
v_gene: TRBV6-1
j_gene: TRBJ2-1
CDR3aa: CASRRRGGRSYNEQFF
CDR3nt: TGTGCCAGTCGAAGGCGCGGGGGCCGATCCTACAATGAGCAGTTCTTC

d_gene: TRBD1
abundance: -
v_gene: TRBV20-1
j_gene: TRBJ1-2
CDR3aa: CSAPTYDRGGGYTF
CDR3nt: TGCAGTGCTCCGACCTACGACAGGGGGGGCGGCTACACCTTC

d_gene: -
abundance: few
v_gene: TRBV12-3/TRBV12-4
j_gene: TRBJ2-7
CDR3aa: CASSLDRQYF
CDR3nt: TGTGCCAGCAGTTTGGACAGGCAGTACTTC

d_gene: -
abundance: -
v_gene: TRBV7-2
j_gene: TRBJ2-3
CDR3aa: CASSLAATDTRYF
CDR3nt: TGTGCCAGCAGCTTGGCGGCCACAGATACGCGGTATTTT